Each of the 9 T cell receptor beta chains below was sequenced from the same sample in a study of blood T cell repertoires in COVID-19. The assay was immunoSEQ multiplex PCR, and TCRdb's table has in-frame clones only and misses some. This table holds a few hundred thousand clones, less than 90% found once. The sample consisted of peripheral blood. The source is a woman in her 50s with acute or convalescent COVID-19.

The gene calls are TRBV24-1 and TRBJ2-1, with D hard to call. V shed 6 bases and J shed 12 bases, with 5 bases lying between them. Germline V gene data show CDR1 as KGHDR and CDR2 as SFDVKD. This CDR3 is built from 9 residues. CDR3 amino acids: CATSKAQFF. CDR3 nucleotides: TGTGCCACCAGTAAAGCGCAGTTCTTC.

The chain joins TRBV10-3 to TRBJ1-5, with D possibly TRBD1 on 5 matching bases. Germline CDR1 and CDR2: ENHRY and SYGVKD. This CDR3 has 15 amino acids. Trimming stripped 3 bases from V and 7 bases from J, with 16 bases between. CDR3 in amino acids: CAISDSGAGRQPQHF. CDR3 DNA: TGTGCCATCAGTGATTCTGGGGCGGGGCGGCAGCCCCAGCATTTT.

This clone was detected only once. The rearrangement joins TRBV19 to TRBJ1-1, with TRBD1 matching 7 bases. With 5 bases clipped from V and 1 base from J, the junction kept 13 bases outside the gene matches. Germline values: CDR1 LNHDA, CDR2 SQIVND (reference sequence). The CDR3 runs to 17 residues. The CDR3 region has the DNA TGTGCCAGTAGTCCTAGAAGGGGGACAGCCAAGAACACTGAAGCTTTCTTT. It encodes CASSPRRGTAKNTEAFF.

The rearrangement joins TRBV5-1 to TRBJ1-1; 9 bases map to TRBD1. After removal of 4 bases from V and 11 bases from J, the junction contained 9 bases not matched to a gene. The germline V gene has CDR1 SGHRS and CDR2 YFSETQ. CDR3 length: 13 residues. DNA of the CDR3: TGCGCCAGCAGCGCGGGACAGGGACTCGGGGCTTTCTTT. Amino acid sequence: CASSAGQGLGAFF.

This sequence joins TRBV11-2 and TRBJ2-1; the match to TRBD2 covers 9 bases. CDR1 and CDR2 from the germline V gene are SGHAT and FQNNGV. The CDR3 extends over 15 amino acids. The ends lost 3 bases at V and 6 bases at J; junction bases unmatched: 6. CDR3 in amino acids: CASSLGGGGANEQFF. Here the CDR3 DNA reads TGTGCCAGCAGCTTGGGAGGCGGGGGGGCCAATGAGCAGTTCTTC.

The CDR3 sequence is CASSFSDRVSGNTIYF. For the CDR3, the DNA is TGTGCCAGTAGTTTCTCGGACAGGGTCTCTGGAAACACCATATATTTT. The chain is built from TRBV19 and TRBJ1-3, with 8 bases fitting TRBD1. The V gene's germline CDR1 is LNHDA and CDR2 SQIVND (reference sequence). V lost 5 bases and J lost 0; bases outside the gene matches: 6. CDR3 length equals 16 residues.

This CDR3 is CASSWTSGSHEQFF. The DNA for the CDR3 is TGTGCCAGCTCATGGACTAGCGGGAGCCATGAGCAGTTCTTC. The chain combines TRBV14 with TRBJ2-1; 13 bases fit TRBD2. The CDR3 spans 14 residues. V dropped 8 bases and J dropped 8; count of bases not matched to a gene: 6. The germline CDR1 and CDR2 sequences are SGHDN and FVKESK.

This sequence joins TRBV19 and TRBJ1-2, with TRBD1 matching over 10 bases. In germline, CDR1 is LNHDA, CDR2 SQIVND (reference sequence). V lost 5 bases and J lost 2; bases outside the gene matches: 5. The CDR3 runs to 15 residues. The CDR3, as DNA: TGTGCCAGTAGTGCCGGGACAGGGGCCAACTATGGCTACACCTTC. Its protein is CASSAGTGANYGYTF.

The chain couples TRBV18 to TRBJ1-1; the D is unclear. Per the germline V gene, CDR1 is KGHSH and CDR2 is LQKENI. The V and J ends lost 0 bases and 2 bases respectively, with 16 bases between them. The CDR3 runs to 17 residues. The CDR3 here is CASSPPKPPESNTEAFF. The DNA of the CDR3 is TGTGCCAGCTCACCACCAAAACCCCCCGAGTCCAACACTGAAGCTTTCTTT.